A single TCR beta chain is shown here with its context. The V gene's germline CDR1 is MDHEN and CDR2 SYDVKM. The CDR3 has 15 amino acids. Unmatched junction bases numbered 19, after V lost 7 bases and J lost 12 bases. The data were obtained in a study of shared clonotypes between healthy human individuals. About the research overall: Each donor's CD4 naive and CD4 memory cells filled three plates apiece, CD8 naive two, and CD8 memory one.

Assay used: immunoSEQ multiplex PCR; TCRdb lists only in-frame clones, some missing. The sample holds approximately 1.4 million clones; roughly 98% are singletons and the top ten take 0.4% to 0.55%. This clonotype originated in a man aged 30 to 39 in good health. The rearrangement links TRBV28 to TRBJ2-5; 8 bases line up with TRBD2. Sequenced: naive CD4+ T cells sorted from blood. Subset: CD45RA+ positively selected. The CDR3 reads CASTPPRAGGIWKYF. The CDR3 nucleotides read TGTGCCAGCACCCCTCCAAGGGCGGGAGGAATCTGGAAGTACTTC.